The clone carrying this T cell receptor (beta chain) occurred a few times. What it binds is unknown. Stored at -80 C, 2 million PBMCs were the source of the unsorted libraries. The sample originates from a study of neurological immune-mediated disorders. V was clipped by 0 bases and J by 2 bases; unmatched bases: 1. The germline gives CDR1 KGHSH, CDR2 LQKENI. This CDR3 is built from 15 residues. Points from the study as a whole: Multiple sclerosis patients had less TCR clonal expansion than even healthy controls, unlike HTLV-1-associated myelopathy.

The cDNA came from 5'RACE, which used 10-nucleotide random UMIs. TCRdb reprocessed the 5' RACE reads via MiXCR and lists one record per CDR3 protein. The repertoire holds tens of thousands of distinct CDR3 sequences, with approximately 2.8% as singletons. The sequence derives from a woman between 45 and 60 years old with multiple sclerosis. Sequencing was done on a sample of PBMCs. The genes are TRBV18 and TRBJ2-5; 9 nucleotides line up with TRBD1. The CDR3 nucleotides are TGTGCCAGCTCACCACCCGGGACAGGGCAAGAGACCCAGTACTTC. Its protein is CASSPPGTGQETQYF.